The rows below give T cell receptor beta chains drawn from one sample of a study of vaccination and CD4 T cells after COVID-19. No antigen has been identified for these receptors. TCRdb reprocessed the PCR reads with MiXCR, giving one entry per CDR3 protein. The sample yields 13,000 to 15,000 distinct CDR3 sequences, 52% seen once. What was sequenced was CD4+ T cells from blood, cultured in vitro. These receptors were obtained from a human donor who had recovered from COVID-19. Both conserved end residues are part of each CDR3. D genes are given only for firm matches. Not every row has a clone size; where given, it reads once, few, many or a size class.

j_call: TRBJ1-2
clone_size: few
v_call: TRBV2
d_call: TRBD1
cdr3_aa: CASEVSGGRYGYTF
cdr3_nt: TGTGCCAGCGAAGTTTCAGGGGGCCGCTATGGCTACACCTTC

j_call: TRBJ1-1
clone_size: .
v_call: TRBV28
d_call: .
cdr3_aa: CASSSTEAFF
cdr3_nt: TGTGCCAGCAGTTCTACCGAAGCTTTCTTT

j_call: TRBJ1-1
clone_size: few
v_call: TRBV24-1
d_call: .
cdr3_aa: CATRAENTEAFF
cdr3_nt: TGTGCCACCAGGGCGGAGAACACTGAAGCTTTCTTT

j_call: TRBJ2-1
clone_size: .
v_call: TRBV27
d_call: .
cdr3_aa: CASSLRGRESEQFF
cdr3_nt: TGTGCCAGCAGTTTGAGGGGACGGGAGAGTGAGCAGTTCTTC

j_call: TRBJ2-7
clone_size: .
v_call: TRBV5-4
d_call: TRBD1
cdr3_aa: CASSTGQGTYEQYF
cdr3_nt: TGTGCCAGCAGCACCGGACAGGGGACCTACGAGCAGTACTTC

j_call: TRBJ2-2
clone_size: .
v_call: TRBV20-1
d_call: TRBD1
cdr3_aa: CSAKGTENTGELFF
cdr3_nt: TGCAGTGCTAAAGGGACAGAGAACACCGGGGAGCTGTTTTTT

j_call: TRBJ2-3
clone_size: .
v_call: TRBV4-2
d_call: .
cdr3_aa: CASSPMGTSNTDTQYF
cdr3_nt: TGTGCCAGCTCTCCCATGGGGACTTCTAACACAGATACGCAGTATTTT

j_call: TRBJ2-5
clone_size: .
v_call: TRBV20-1
d_call: .
cdr3_aa: CSARGRAALQETQYF
cdr3_nt: TGCAGTGCTAGAGGGCGGGCAGCCCTACAAGAGACCCAGTACTTC

j_call: TRBJ2-7
clone_size: .
v_call: TRBV20-1
d_call: TRBD1
cdr3_aa: CSARDMGQSAYEQYF
cdr3_nt: TGCAGTGCTAGAGATATGGGACAGTCCGCCTACGAGCAGTACTTC

j_call: TRBJ1-2
clone_size: .
v_call: TRBV5-1
d_call: TRBD1
cdr3_aa: CASSLDAGQGNYGYTF
cdr3_nt: TGCGCCAGCAGCTTGGACGCGGGACAGGGGAACTATGGCTACACCTTC

j_call: TRBJ2-7
clone_size: .
v_call: TRBV28
d_call: .
cdr3_aa: CASSFSVRPEQYF
cdr3_nt: TGTGCCAGCAGTTTTTCGGTTCGTCCCGAGCAGTACTTC

j_call: TRBJ2-3
clone_size: .
v_call: TRBV7-9
d_call: TRBD2
cdr3_aa: CASSPTFSGTSTDTQYF
cdr3_nt: TGTGCCAGCAGCCCAACTTTTAGCGGGACTAGCACAGATACGCAGTATTTT

j_call: TRBJ2-3
clone_size: few
v_call: TRBV7-9
d_call: .
cdr3_aa: CASSRSTDTQYF
cdr3_nt: TGTGCCAGCAGCCGGAGTACAGATACGCAGTATTTT

j_call: TRBJ1-3
clone_size: .
v_call: TRBV2
d_call: .
cdr3_aa: CASGAQGDSGNTIYF
cdr3_nt: TGTGCCAGCGGGGCTCAGGGAGACTCTGGAAACACCATATATTTT

j_call: TRBJ2-7
clone_size: .
v_call: TRBV5-1
d_call: .
cdr3_aa: CASNPRQGSSYEQYF
cdr3_nt: TGCGCCAGCAATCCCCGGCAGGGAAGCTCCTACGAGCAGTACTTC

j_call: TRBJ1-5
clone_size: .
v_call: TRBV2
d_call: .
cdr3_aa: CASTRGRENQPQHF
cdr3_nt: TGTGCCAGTACCCGTGGCAGGGAGAATCAGCCCCAGCATTTT

j_call: TRBJ1-2
clone_size: few
v_call: TRBV20-1
d_call: .
cdr3_aa: CSASSQGNFAGYTF
cdr3_nt: TGCAGTGCTAGTTCACAGGGAAATTTCGCTGGCTACACCTTC

j_call: TRBJ2-7
clone_size: .
v_call: TRBV19
d_call: TRBD1
cdr3_aa: CASSIGDRGLYEQYF
cdr3_nt: TGTGCCAGTAGTATAGGAGACAGGGGGCTCTACGAGCAGTACTTC

j_call: TRBJ1-3
clone_size: .
v_call: TRBV7-9
d_call: .
cdr3_aa: CASSLDSLSSGNTIYF
cdr3_nt: TGTGCCAGCAGCTTAGATTCACTTAGCTCTGGAAACACCATATATTTT

j_call: TRBJ1-2
clone_size: .
v_call: TRBV2
d_call: .
cdr3_aa: CASTGHGEGYGYTF
cdr3_nt: TGTGCCAGCACCGGCCACGGGGAGGGCTATGGCTACACCTTC

j_call: TRBJ1-2
clone_size: .
v_call: TRBV7-3
d_call: .
cdr3_aa: CASSLHSGTHYGYTF
cdr3_nt: TGTGCCAGCAGCCTCCACTCCGGGACGCACTATGGCTACACCTTC

j_call: TRBJ2-7
clone_size: .
v_call: TRBV7-8
d_call: .
cdr3_aa: CASSLARVVGLGYEQYF
cdr3_nt: TGTGCCAGCAGCTTAGCCAGGGTAGTAGGTCTCGGGTACGAGCAGTACTTC

j_call: TRBJ2-1
clone_size: .
v_call: TRBV11-2
d_call: TRBD1
cdr3_aa: CASSLVGQGVNEQFF
cdr3_nt: TGTGCCAGCAGCTTAGTGGGACAGGGGGTCAATGAGCAGTTCTTC

j_call: TRBJ2-3
clone_size: .
v_call: TRBV2
d_call: .
cdr3_aa: CASSESSFGDTQYF
cdr3_nt: TGTGCCAGCAGTGAGTCAAGCTTCGGCGATACGCAGTATTTT

j_call: TRBJ2-1
clone_size: .
v_call: TRBV28
d_call: .
cdr3_aa: CASTEQGRTQFF
cdr3_nt: TGTGCCAGCACCGAACAGGGCCGGACGCAGTTCTTC

j_call: TRBJ2-7
clone_size: .
v_call: TRBV20-1
d_call: TRBD1
cdr3_aa: CSAKTDRGPAEQYF
cdr3_nt: TGCAGTGCTAAAACGGACAGGGGGCCGGCCGAGCAGTACTTC

j_call: TRBJ2-7
clone_size: few
v_call: TRBV27
d_call: TRBD2
cdr3_aa: CASSAGTSGRGYEQYF
cdr3_nt: TGTGCCAGCAGTGCCGGGACTAGCGGGAGGGGGTACGAGCAGTACTTC

j_call: TRBJ2-5
clone_size: .
v_call: TRBV6-1
d_call: .
cdr3_aa: CASSDLWLQETQYF
cdr3_nt: TGTGCCAGCAGTGATCTATGGTTACAAGAGACCCAGTACTTC

j_call: TRBJ2-1
clone_size: .
v_call: TRBV30
d_call: .
cdr3_aa: CAWSVRQGYILGQFF
cdr3_nt: TGTGCCTGGAGTGTACGGCAGGGTTATATTCTCGGGCAGTTCTTC

j_call: TRBJ2-1
clone_size: .
v_call: TRBV6-1
d_call: TRBD1
cdr3_aa: CASRQQGGTYNEQFF
cdr3_nt: TGTGCCAGCAGGCAACAGGGGGGAACCTACAATGAGCAGTTCTTC

j_call: TRBJ2-1
clone_size: .
v_call: TRBV20-1
d_call: .
cdr3_aa: CSASDNEQFF
cdr3_nt: TGCAGTGCATCAGACAATGAGCAGTTCTTC

j_call: TRBJ2-2
clone_size: .
v_call: TRBV12-3/TRBV12-4
d_call: TRBD1
cdr3_aa: CASSLPGGSGGELFF
cdr3_nt: TGTGCCAGCAGTTTGCCAGGGGGATCCGGCGGGGAGCTGTTTTTT

j_call: TRBJ1-2
clone_size: few
v_call: TRBV6-1
d_call: .
cdr3_aa: CASSPTWTVNYGYTF
cdr3_nt: TGTGCCAGCAGTCCAACCTGGACCGTTAACTATGGCTACACCTTC

j_call: TRBJ1-1
clone_size: .
v_call: TRBV12-3/TRBV12-4
d_call: .
cdr3_aa: CASRGGAEYTEAFF
cdr3_nt: TGTGCCAGCAGGGGGGGAGCGGAGTACACTGAAGCTTTCTTT

j_call: TRBJ2-5
clone_size: .
v_call: TRBV28
d_call: .
cdr3_aa: CASSLGGGLLTQYF
cdr3_nt: TGTGCCAGCAGTTTAGGAGGGGGCCTCCTGACCCAGTACTTC

j_call: TRBJ2-5
clone_size: .
v_call: TRBV24-1
d_call: .
cdr3_aa: CATSDPSLGWGQETQYF
cdr3_nt: TGTGCCACCAGTGATCCGAGCCTCGGTTGGGGCCAAGAGACCCAGTACTTC

j_call: TRBJ1-1
clone_size: .
v_call: TRBV6-1
d_call: .
cdr3_aa: CASSNRQNTEAFF
cdr3_nt: TGTGCCAGCAGTAACCGACAGAACACTGAAGCTTTCTTT

j_call: TRBJ2-7
clone_size: .
v_call: TRBV5-4
d_call: .
cdr3_aa: CASSLGAGGMEYEQYF
cdr3_nt: TGTGCCAGCAGCTTGGGGGCCGGGGGCATGGAATACGAGCAGTACTTC

j_call: TRBJ2-7
clone_size: few
v_call: TRBV6-5
d_call: .
cdr3_aa: CASSSRDGSYEQYF
cdr3_nt: TGTGCCAGCAGTTCCCGGGACGGTTCCTACGAGCAGTACTTC

j_call: TRBJ2-1
clone_size: once
v_call: TRBV19
d_call: .
cdr3_aa: CASSQTHSNEQFF
cdr3_nt: TGTGCCAGTAGTCAGACACACAGCAATGAGCAGTTCTTC

j_call: TRBJ2-7
clone_size: .
v_call: TRBV19
d_call: .
cdr3_aa: CASSKDNSYEQYF
cdr3_nt: TGTGCCAGTAGTAAGGACAACTCCTACGAGCAGTACTTC

j_call: TRBJ2-1
clone_size: .
v_call: TRBV29-1
d_call: .
cdr3_aa: CSVAAMGGREQFF
cdr3_nt: TGCAGCGTTGCGGCAATGGGGGGGCGAGAGCAGTTCTTC